What follows are 16 T cell receptor beta chains derived from one specimen sequenced in a study of breast tumors, draining lymph nodes, adjacent tissues. Breast cancer patients provided tissue from their axillary draining lymph nodes. TCRdb fed the multiplex PCR reads into MiXCR, producing one record per CDR3 protein. The profile shows fewer than 85,000 distinct CDR3 sequences, under 25% of them singletons. The sequencing input was axillary lymph node tissue. These receptors were collected from a female donor with breast cancer. Some clones in this sample may be carry-over from other donors' samples.

This rearrangement joins TRBV28 to TRBJ1-5, with a tentative D call TRBD1 (5 bases). Germline CDR1 and CDR2: MDHEN and SYDVKM. CDR3 length: 14 residues. V shed 3 bases and J shed 5 bases, with 11 bases lying between them. CDR3 amino acids: CASSFGGSDQPQHF. In DNA form, the CDR3 reads TGTGCCAGCAGTTTCGGGGGGTCAGATCAGCCCCAGCATTTT. The full variable domain, its missing parts supplied by reference TRBV28 and TRBJ1-5, is DVKVTQSSRYLVKRTGEKVFLECVQDMDHENMFWYRQDPGLGLRLIYFSYDVKMKEKGDIPEGYSVSREKKERFSLILESASTNQTSMYLCASSFGGSDQPQHFGDGTRLSIL.

This clonotype showed up many times. This chain uses TRBV6-5 with TRBJ2-7; 7 bases align to TRBD2. Germline V lookup: CDR1 MNHEY, CDR2 SVGAGI. The junction had 8 bases not matched to a gene; V was cut back by 6 bases and J by 6 bases. This CDR3 spans 13 amino acids. CDR3 sequence reads: CASRGDYRGEQYF. DNA of the CDR3: TGTGCCAGCAGAGGGGACTATAGGGGCGAGCAGTACTTC.

This chain uses TRBV28 with TRBJ2-6, with D possibly being TRBD2 (5 bases). The germline gives CDR1 MDHEN, CDR2 SYDVKM. V was clipped by 1 base and J by 3 bases, with 10 bases between them. The CDR3 consists of 16 residues. CDR3 in DNA: TGTGCCAGCAGTTTATACGGGATGGGTGGGGCCAACGTCCTGACTTTC. Translation gives CASSLYGMGGANVLTF.

V usage is TRBV2 and J usage is TRBJ2-3; D is possibly TRBD1 (5 bases). The CDR3 extends over 14 amino acids. V was trimmed by 8 bases and J by 4 bases, leaving 16 bases between them. Germline V gene sequence: CDR1 SNHLY, CDR2 FYNNEI. CDR3 in DNA: TGTGCCAGCGGCAGACAGATATTCGCAGATACGCAGTATTTT. It codes for CASGRQIFADTQYF.

This clonotype occurred many times. The genes are TRBV6-2 or TRBV6-3 and TRBJ2-7; D may be TRBD2 (5 bases). V lost 2 bases and J 7 bases, leaving 21 bases between the germline ends. The germline gives CDR1 MNHEY, CDR2 SVGEGT. The CDR3 covers 16 residues. The CDR3 region has the DNA TGTGCCAGCAGTTACGGGTTAAAGGATCTAGCCGCGGAGCAGTACTTC. Its translation: CASSYGLKDLAAEQYF.

This clonotype was seen many times. The CDR3 sequence: CASSVGQTQYF. For the CDR3, the DNA is TGTGCCAGCAGCGTAGGGCAGACCCAGTACTTC. The V gene is TRBV7-9, the J gene TRBJ2-5; D gene uncertain. Looked up from germline, CDR1 is SEHNR and CDR2 is FQNEAQ (reference sequence). The V end lost 5 bases, the J end lost 6 bases, and 7 bases lay between the germline ends. The CDR3 consists of 11 residues.

The CDR3 region has the DNA TGTGCCAGTTGGGCAGGGGGCGGTGGTCAGCCCCAGCATTTT. Its protein product is CASWAGGGGQPQHF. The chain uses TRBV28 and TRBJ1-5, with 8 bases that match TRBD1. The V and J ends lost 9 bases and 6 bases, in that order; junction bases with no gene match: 10. The germline gives CDR1 MDHEN, CDR2 SYDVKM. The CDR3 runs 14 residues.

Ten or more counts support this clonotype. The gene calls are TRBV24-1 and TRBJ2-3, with TRBD2 identical over 9 bases. J lost 5 bases, V lost 3 bases, and 11 bases had no gene match. The CDR3 length is 17 residues. In germline, CDR1 is KGHDR, CDR2 SFDVKD. As DNA, the CDR3 is TGTGCCACCAGTGATCCCGTAGCGGGAGAACGGGGAGATACGCAGTATTTT. Amino acids: CATSDPVAGERGDTQYF.

This clonotype was found many times. The rearrangement joins TRBV7-2 to TRBJ2-7; TRBD2 agrees at 8 bases. Looked up from germline, CDR1 is SGHTA and CDR2 is FQGNSA. V was clipped by 6 bases and J by 3 bases; unmatched bases: 13. This CDR3 region has 16 residues. The CDR3 bases are TGTGCCAGCAGACCCAGCTTTGTCGGGGGGGACTACGAGCAGTACTTC. It specifies CASRPSFVGGDYEQYF.

Comment on this clonotype: A much larger clone lies one base from this, so it may be a read error. Because it lacks the conserved phenylalanine or tryptophan at the end, this CDR3 is likely a read error. The rearrangement joins TRBV7-4 to TRBJ2-7; the D is unclear. The ends were cut back, 6 bases at V and 0 bases at J, with 12 bases in the middle. CDR1 is SGHVT and CDR2 is SQSDAQ in the germline V gene. This CDR3 has 14 amino acids. The CDR3 loop reads CASSYSGNSYEQYL. As DNA, the CDR3 is TGTGCCAGCAGTTACAGTGGTAACTCCTACGAGCAGTACCTC.

This clonotype occurred many times. The rearrangement joins TRBV7-8 to TRBJ2-5, with D possibly TRBD2 on 7 matching bases. The CDR3 covers 15 residues. V was clipped by 0 bases and J by 2 bases, with 10 bases between them. From germline, CDR1 is SGHVS and CDR2 FQNEAQ. The DNA for the CDR3 is TGTGCCAGCAGCTTAGCAGGGGGAGGGCAAGAGACCCAGTACTTC. This gives the protein CASSLAGGGQETQYF.

Regarding this clonotype: A much larger clone lies a single base off, so this may be a read error. The rearrangement uses TRBV6-1 and TRBJ1-5, with D possibly being TRBD1 (5 bases). Germline V lookup: CDR1 MNHNS, CDR2 SASEGT. The length of the CDR3 is 16 residues. CDR3 in DNA: TGTGCCGGCAGCCTCAGGGTGGGGTATAGCAATCAGCCCCAGCATTTT. This translates into CAGSLRVGYSNQPQHF.

This clonotype came up many times. This chain connects TRBV9 to TRBJ2-3; TRBD2 agrees at 10 bases. The CDR3 is 14 amino acids. J was trimmed by 6 bases and V by 7 bases; bases with no gene match: 8. In germline, CDR1 is SGDLS, CDR2 YYNGEE. The DNA of the CDR3 is TGTGCCAGCGCTCTAGCGGGAGAGAGGGATACGCAGTATTTT. Protein product: CASALAGERDTQYF. The full variable domain, rest sourced from reference TRBV9 and TRBJ2-3, is DSGVTQTPKHLITATGQRVTLRCSPRSGDLSVYWYQQSLDQGLQFLIQYYNGEERAKGNILERFSAQQFPDLHSELNLSSLELGDSALYFCASALAGERDTQYFGPGTRLTVL.

The J gene is TRBJ1-3, the V gene TRBV30, with no clear D. The V gene lost 3 bases and the J gene lost 9 bases, with 12 bases spanning the gap. There are 12 residues in the CDR3. Germline V lookup: CDR1 GTSNPN, CDR2 SVGIG (reference sequence). As DNA, the CDR3 is TGTGCCTGGAGGGCCCGGGCTGGCACCATATATTTT. Amino acid sequence: CAWRARAGTIYF.

This clonotype was observed at least ten times. V usage is TRBV7-8 and J usage is TRBJ2-5; D call uncertain. The CDR3 has 14 amino acids. The V gene lost 5 bases and the J gene lost 4 bases, with 14 bases spanning the gap. Germline CDR1 and CDR2: SGHVS and FQNEAQ. In nucleotides, the CDR3 is TGTGCCAGCAGCCGGAGAAGGCTGGGAGAGACCCAGTACTTC. It yields the protein CASSRRRLGETQYF.

This clonotype was detected ten times or more. The CDR3 loop is CSARVSGLATRGEQYF. CDR3 coding DNA: TGCAGTGCTAGAGTCTCGGGACTAGCGACTCGGGGCGAGCAGTACTTC. V and J are TRBV20-1 and TRBJ2-7; 10 bases align to TRBD2. The CDR3 is 16 amino acids. V was pared by 1 base and J by 6 bases, with 12 bases of the junction left unmatched. CDR1 is DFQATT and CDR2 is SNEGSKA in the germline V gene (reference sequence).